The rows below give T cell receptor beta chains drawn from one sample of a study of response to subunit inactivated influenza vaccine. TCRdb passed the RT-PCR reads through MiXCR, listing each CDR3 protein once. The sample holds 170,000 or so distinct CDR3 sequences; around 10% are singletons and the top ten take roughly 40%. The material was CD8+ T cells sorted from PBMCs, obtained approximately 25 months after vaccination. These receptors were obtained from a man between 50 and 69 years old who received an inactivated influenza vaccine. The CDR3 runs from the conserved cysteine through the conserved F or W. The D gene is left open where the match is weak. The listing skips clone size in some rows; elsewhere it reads once, few, many or a size class.

cdr3_nt | cdr3_aa | d_call | clone_size | j_call | v_call
TGCAGTGCTAGACCACTAGCGGCCCATTACAATGAGCAGTTCTTC | CSARPLAAHYNEQFF | TRBD2 | few | TRBJ2-1 | TRBV20-1
TGTGCCAGCAGCTCCGGGGGCGGGGCTAACTATGGCTACACCTTC | CASSSGGGANYGYTF | . | . | TRBJ1-2 | TRBV7-8
TGTGCCAGCAGCTTGCTTACGAGCTATGGCTACACCTTC | CASSLLTSYGYTF | . | few | TRBJ1-2 | TRBV7-9
TGCAGTGCTAGAGATGAGGGACTAGCGAAGGCCGAGCAGTACTTC | CSARDEGLAKAEQYF | TRBD2 | . | TRBJ2-7 | TRBV20-1
TGCGCCAGCAGCCAAACGCCTGGGTGGACAGGGGGAAATGAAAAACTGTTTTTT | CASSQTPGWTGGNEKLFF | TRBD1 | many | TRBJ1-4 | TRBV4-3
TGCAGTGCCCTCCGGGGGGAGCAGTTCTTC | CSALRGEQFF | . | . | TRBJ2-1 | TRBV20-1
TGTGCCAGCAGCGAGGCTAGCTCCGGCTACACCTTC | CASSEASSGYTF | . | many | TRBJ1-2 | TRBV9
TGCAGTGTTCCGACCAATGGGTGGACTGAAGCTTTCTTT | CSVPTNGWTEAFF | . | . | TRBJ1-1 | TRBV20-1
TGTGCCAGCAGTGAATCTACAGGGCTTAACTATGGCTACACCTTC | CASSESTGLNYGYTF | . | many | TRBJ1-2 | TRBV2
TGTGCCAGCAGTTCTCGACCCTACCGTAGCACAGATACGCAGTATTTT | CASSSRPYRSTDTQYF | . | few | TRBJ2-3 | TRBV27
TGCAGTGCTCCTAGCGGGGCAATAGAGCAGTTCTTC | CSAPSGAIEQFF | TRBD2 | many | TRBJ2-1 | TRBV20-1
TGTGCCAGCAGCTTAGCCTCCGGGACTAGCAATGAGCAGTTCTTC | CASSLASGTSNEQFF | TRBD2 | few | TRBJ2-1 | TRBV11-1
TGTGCCAGCAGCCCGTTCGCAGGGGGGATAACCGGGGAGCTGTTTTTT | CASSPFAGGITGELFF | . | . | TRBJ2-2 | TRBV7-6
TGTGCCACCAGCAGTCGGACAGGGCTACCCTACGAGCAGTACTTC | CATSSRTGLPYEQYF | TRBD1 | few | TRBJ2-7 | TRBV15
TGTGCCTCCGCGCTTTCCCACAATGAGCAGTTCTTC | CASALSHNEQFF | . | many | TRBJ2-1 | TRBV7-2
TGTGCCAGCCACGGGGCCCTCGGACGCGACACCGGGGAGCTGTTTTTT | CASHGALGRDTGELFF | . | . | TRBJ2-2 | TRBV7-9
TGTGCCAGCAGCCCCGCCGGACTATACGAGCAGTACTTC | CASSPAGLYEQYF | . | . | TRBJ2-7 | TRBV7-8
TGTGCCAGCAGCCCCCTGCCCGGGGGCCGTGAGACCCAGTACTTC | CASSPLPGGRETQYF | . | few | TRBJ2-5 | TRBV12-3/TRBV12-4
TGTGCCTGGAGGAGACCGGGACAGGGGATCTATGGCTACACCTTC | CAWRRPGQGIYGYTF | TRBD1 | few | TRBJ1-2 | TRBV30
TGCGCCAGCAGCCAAGATTGGGGACTAGTCAAGTACGGTGAGCAGTTCTTC | CASSQDWGLVKYGEQFF | TRBD2 | . | TRBJ2-1 | TRBV4-3
TGCGCCAGCAGCTTGGGGTCAGCGGGGGATTCCACAGATACGCAGTATTTT | CASSLGSAGDSTDTQYF | TRBD2 | few | TRBJ2-3 | TRBV5-1
TGTGCCAGCAGCCCCGAGTTGGTTAAAGAGACCCAGTACTTC | CASSPELVKETQYF | . | few | TRBJ2-5 | TRBV11-2
TGTGCCAGCAGGCGGGACGGGGGGCGTCAATATGGCTACACCTTC | CASRRDGGRQYGYTF | . | . | TRBJ1-2 | TRBV27
TGTGCCAGTAGTAGAGCAGGTTCCATGAACACTGAAGCTTTCTTT | CASSRAGSMNTEAFF | . | few | TRBJ1-1 | TRBV19
TGTGCCAGCAGTGACCCCCGACAGGGGGCTTGGGAGCAGTACTTC | CASSDPRQGAWEQYF | TRBD1 | many | TRBJ2-7 | TRBV12-3/TRBV12-4
TGTGCCAGCAGCTTAACCAGGGGGACCGGGGAGCTGTTTTTT | CASSLTRGTGELFF | TRBD1 | . | TRBJ2-2 | TRBV11-2
TGTGCCAGCAGGACGGGGGTCGAGCAGTACTTC | CASRTGVEQYF | . | . | TRBJ2-7 | TRBV12-3/TRBV12-4
TGCAGTGCCTACCCGCCGCACCTCTACAATGAGCAGTTCTTC | CSAYPPHLYNEQFF | . | . | TRBJ2-1 | TRBV20-1
TGCGCCAGCAGGGAGAGGGGCAGCGGGCCCTACGAGCAGTACTTC | CASRERGSGPYEQYF | . | . | TRBJ2-7 | TRBV5-1
TGTGCCAGCAGTCCGCATTGGGAGCGGGGGGTCGAGGATGAGCAGTTCTTC | CASSPHWERGVEDEQFF | TRBD2 | . | TRBJ2-1 | TRBV28
TGTGCCAGCAGTCCGCGGAGAGGGGTCCACAATGAGCAGTTCTTC | CASSPRRGVHNEQFF | . | many | TRBJ2-1 | TRBV12-3/TRBV12-4
TGCGCCAGCAGCTTGGGGCCAGCTATTCACTACGAGCAGTACTTC | CASSLGPAIHYEQYF | . | few | TRBJ2-7 | TRBV5-1
TGTGCCAGCAGCTCGGCAGCTAACTCCTACAATGAGCAGTTCTTC | CASSSAANSYNEQFF | . | . | TRBJ2-1 | TRBV7-9
TGCAGTGCTAGAGACCTATTGCGACAGGCCACCTACGAGCAGTACTTC | CSARDLLRQATYEQYF | . | . | TRBJ2-7 | TRBV20-1
TGTGCCAGGGGGGGGACTGAAGCTTTCTTT | CARGGTEAFF | . | few | TRBJ1-1 | TRBV2
TGTGCCAGCAGCGTAGGCTACAGGAATGGCGAGCAGTACTTC | CASSVGYRNGEQYF | . | few | TRBJ2-7 | TRBV9
TGTGCCAGCAGCCTCGGGAGTCTGGCCGGGGAGCTGTTTTTT | CASSLGSLAGELFF | . | few | TRBJ2-2 | TRBV14
TGTGCCAGCACGGACACGTATAATTCACCCCTCCACTTT | CASTDTYNSPLHF | . | many | TRBJ1-6 | TRBV12-3/TRBV12-4
TGCGCCAGCAGCCCCCGGGACACAGCCTACGAGCAGTACTTC | CASSPRDTAYEQYF | . | many | TRBJ2-7 | TRBV4-1
TGTGCCAGCAGCCTCTCTAGTCGGACTAGCGGCACAGATACGCAGTATTTT | CASSLSSRTSGTDTQYF | TRBD2 | many | TRBJ2-3 | TRBV11-2
TGTGCCAGCAGCCTCCTCAGTGAACAAGAGACCCAGTACTTC | CASSLLSEQETQYF | . | once | TRBJ2-5 | TRBV13
TGTGCCAGCAGTTACACCCTCCCAAGGACGGACAACACTGAAGCTTTCTTT | CASSYTLPRTDNTEAFF | . | . | TRBJ1-1 | TRBV6-2/TRBV6-3
TGTGCCAGCAGCCTGGGACTGCCCGATGAGCAGTTCTTC | CASSLGLPDEQFF | . | . | TRBJ2-1 | TRBV3-1
TGTGCCAGCAGCTCTTTCACTGAAGCTTTCTTT | CASSSFTEAFF | . | few | TRBJ1-1 | TRBV2
TGTGCCAGCAGCTTAAGACGGGGCGAGAACACTGAAGCTTTCTTT | CASSLRRGENTEAFF | . | many | TRBJ1-1 | TRBV7-6
TGCAGCGTCAGGGTTTTAGAGACCTACGAGCAGTACTTC | CSVRVLETYEQYF | . | few | TRBJ2-7 | TRBV29-1
TGTGCCAGCAGCCAAGCAGGGGCCGGGGATTCACCCCTCCACTTT | CASSQAGAGDSPLHF | . | once | TRBJ1-6 | TRBV3-1
TGCAGTGCTAGCTACGGGAATGAGCAGTTCTTC | CSASYGNEQFF | . | many | TRBJ2-1 | TRBV20-1
TGTGCCAGCAGCTTAGTACTAGCGGGAGGGACATACAATGAGCAGTTCTTC | CASSLVLAGGTYNEQFF | TRBD2 | . | TRBJ2-1 | TRBV7-9